Given below is one T cell receptor (beta chain) in context. Antigen unknown. The same CDR3 arises from other DNA sequences in this sample as well. This entry is derived from a study of CD8+ T cells in alopecia areata. About the research overall: Among treated patients, oral tofacitinib was administered at 5 to 10 mg twice daily. Overall study findings and caveats: Relative to mice, TCR sharing across patients was less clear, a difference possibly HLA-related.

cDNA reverse transcribed from extracted RNA served as the sequencing template. Profiling relied on immunoSEQ multiplex PCR, and the TCRdb table lists in-frame clones only, not all of them. This table holds over 100,000 clones, approximately 49% found once. Patients with alopecia areata provided lesional scalp punch biopsies as well as peripheral blood. The length of the CDR3 is 14 residues. The J segment lost 3 bases and the V segment lost 1 base, leaving 2 bases of the junction unmatched. CDR1 GTSNPN and CDR2 SVGIG come from the germline V gene (reference sequence). The origin of this receptor is a human donor with alopecia areata. The chain uses TRBV30 and TRBJ2-3, with 9 bases that match TRBD1. The source material was CD8+ T cells sorted from blood, sampled at week 0. The CDR3 nucleotides are TGTGCCTGGAGTGCAGGACAGGGGACAGATACGCAGTATTTT. Residues: CAWSAGQGTDTQYF.